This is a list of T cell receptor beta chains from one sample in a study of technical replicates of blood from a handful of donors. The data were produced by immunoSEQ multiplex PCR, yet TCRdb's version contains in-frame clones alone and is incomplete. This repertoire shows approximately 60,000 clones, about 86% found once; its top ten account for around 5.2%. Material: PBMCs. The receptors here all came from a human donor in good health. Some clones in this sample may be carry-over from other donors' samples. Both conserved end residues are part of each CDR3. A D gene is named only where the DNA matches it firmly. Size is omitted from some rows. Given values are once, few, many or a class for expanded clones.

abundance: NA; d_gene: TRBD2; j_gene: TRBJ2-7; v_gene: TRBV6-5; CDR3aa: CASSYSTSGRHEQYF; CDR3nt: TGTGCCAGCAGTTACTCGACTAGCGGAAGGCACGAGCAGTACTTC
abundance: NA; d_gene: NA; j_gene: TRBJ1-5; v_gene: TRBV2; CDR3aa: CASSPNGASNQPQHF; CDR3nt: TGTGCCAGCAGCCCAAATGGGGCGTCGAATCAGCCCCAGCATTTT
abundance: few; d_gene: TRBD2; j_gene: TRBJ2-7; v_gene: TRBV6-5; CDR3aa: CASSYSIAGAYEQYF; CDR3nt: TGTGCCAGCAGTTACTCAATAGCGGGGGCATACGAGCAGTACTTC
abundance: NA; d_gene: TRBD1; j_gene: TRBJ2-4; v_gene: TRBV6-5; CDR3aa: CASSYGQGPPKNIQYF; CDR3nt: TGTGCCAGCAGCTACGGACAGGGGCCCCCAAAAAACATTCAGTACTTC
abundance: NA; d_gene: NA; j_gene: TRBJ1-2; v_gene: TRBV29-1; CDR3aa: CSVGSMAVNYGYTF; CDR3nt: TGCAGCGTTGGAAGTATGGCTGTTAACTATGGCTACACCTTC
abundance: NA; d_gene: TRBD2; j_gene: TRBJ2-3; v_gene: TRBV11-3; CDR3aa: CASSPHQSGSADTQYF; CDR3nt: TGTGCCAGCAGCCCTCACCAAAGCGGGAGTGCAGATACGCAGTATTTT
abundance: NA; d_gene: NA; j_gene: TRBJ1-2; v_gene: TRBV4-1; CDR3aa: CASSQDNEGASNYGYTF; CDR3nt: TGCGCCAGCAGCCAAGATAATGAAGGGGCTTCTAACTATGGCTACACCTTC
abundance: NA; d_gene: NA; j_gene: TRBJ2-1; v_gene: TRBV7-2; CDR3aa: CASSPRAYNEQFF; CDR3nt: TGTGCCAGCAGCCCGCGGGCATACAATGAGCAGTTCTTC
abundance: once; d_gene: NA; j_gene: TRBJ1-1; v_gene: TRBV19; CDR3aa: CASSAGKNTEAFF; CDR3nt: TGTGCCAGTAGCGCAGGGAAGAACACTGAAGCTTTCTTT
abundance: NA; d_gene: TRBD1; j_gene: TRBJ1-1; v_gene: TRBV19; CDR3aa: CASSILQGGTEAFF; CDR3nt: TGTGCCAGTAGTATCCTACAGGGGGGCACTGAAGCTTTCTTT
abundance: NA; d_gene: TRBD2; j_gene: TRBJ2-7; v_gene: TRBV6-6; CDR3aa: CASRDTSGPTYEQYF; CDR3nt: TGTGCCAGCAGGGACACTAGCGGTCCAACCTACGAGCAGTACTTC
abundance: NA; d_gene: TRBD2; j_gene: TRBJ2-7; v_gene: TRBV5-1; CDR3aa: CASSLPSGGSGEQYF; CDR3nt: TGCGCCAGCAGCCTACCAAGCGGGGGTTCTGGCGAGCAGTACTTC
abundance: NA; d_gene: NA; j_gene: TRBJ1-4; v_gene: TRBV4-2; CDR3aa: CASSQGLNRGGPGATNEKLFF; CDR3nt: TGTGCCAGCAGCCAAGGACTTAACCGCGGGGGCCCGGGTGCAACTAATGAAAAACTGTTTTTT
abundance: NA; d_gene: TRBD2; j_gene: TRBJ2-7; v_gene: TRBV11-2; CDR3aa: CASSFLAAPSYEQYF; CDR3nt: TGTGCCAGCAGCTTTCTAGCGGCCCCCTCCTACGAGCAGTACTTC
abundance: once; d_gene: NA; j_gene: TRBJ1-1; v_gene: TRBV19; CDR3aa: CASSEGWVMGTEAFF; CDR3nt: TGTGCCAGTAGTGAGGGTTGGGTAATGGGGACTGAAGCTTTCTTT
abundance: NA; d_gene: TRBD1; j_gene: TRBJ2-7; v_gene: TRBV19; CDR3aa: CASRRTGGYEQYF; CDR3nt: TGTGCCAGTAGACGGACAGGGGGCTACGAGCAGTACTTC
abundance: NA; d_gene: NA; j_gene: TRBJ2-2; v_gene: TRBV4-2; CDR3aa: CASSGLGPLGSPGELFF; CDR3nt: TGTGCCAGCAGTGGACTTGGGCCGCTGGGGTCCCCCGGGGAGCTGTTTTTT
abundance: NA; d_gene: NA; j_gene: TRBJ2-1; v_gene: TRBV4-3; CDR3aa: CASSPQHERLYNEQFF; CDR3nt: TGCGCCAGCAGCCCACAACATGAGCGGCTATACAATGAGCAGTTCTTC
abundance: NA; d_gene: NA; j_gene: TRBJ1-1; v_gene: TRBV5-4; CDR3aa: CASSLGAAEAFF; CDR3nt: TGTGCCAGCAGCTTGGGCGCCGCTGAAGCTTTCTTT
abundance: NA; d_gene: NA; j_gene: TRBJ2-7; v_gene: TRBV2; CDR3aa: CASSEGVSFRDRGYEQYF; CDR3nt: TGTGCCAGCAGTGAAGGGGTATCATTTCGGGATCGGGGGTACGAGCAGTACTTC
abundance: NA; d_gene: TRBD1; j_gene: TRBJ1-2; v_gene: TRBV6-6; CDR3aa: CASSNPTGSYTF; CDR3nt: TGTGCCAGCAGTAACCCGACAGGGAGCTACACCTTC
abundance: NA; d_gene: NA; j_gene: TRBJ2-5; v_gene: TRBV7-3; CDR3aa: CASSSYGAGETQYF; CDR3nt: TGTGCCAGCAGCTCTTATGGGGCCGGGGAGACCCAGTACTTC
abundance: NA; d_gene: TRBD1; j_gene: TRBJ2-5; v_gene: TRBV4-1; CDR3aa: CASSQDVVTGVGKTQYF; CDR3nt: TGCGCCAGCAGCCAAGATGTGGTGACAGGGGTGGGAAAGACCCAGTACTTC
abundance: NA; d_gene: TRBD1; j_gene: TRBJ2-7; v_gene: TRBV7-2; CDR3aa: CASSRDRSEQYF; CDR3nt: TGTGCCAGCAGCCGGGACAGGTCCGAGCAGTACTTC
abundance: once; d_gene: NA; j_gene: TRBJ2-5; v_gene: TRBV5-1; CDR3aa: CASSSSSGGETQYF; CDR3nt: TGCGCCAGCAGCTCCTCAAGCGGAGGAGAGACCCAGTACTTC
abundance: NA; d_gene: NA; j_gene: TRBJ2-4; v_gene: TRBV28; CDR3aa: CASRATGGAKNIQYF; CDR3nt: TGTGCCAGCAGAGCCACCGGAGGGGCCAAAAACATTCAGTACTTC
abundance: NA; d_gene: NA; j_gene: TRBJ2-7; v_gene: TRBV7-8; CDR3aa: CASSSSRGEQYF; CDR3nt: TGTGCCAGCAGCTCCAGCCGGGGGGAGCAGTACTTC
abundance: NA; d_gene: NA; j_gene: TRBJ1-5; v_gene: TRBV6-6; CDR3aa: CASSLTDTPNQPQHF; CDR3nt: TGTGCCAGCAGTCTAACAGACACACCGAATCAGCCCCAGCATTTT
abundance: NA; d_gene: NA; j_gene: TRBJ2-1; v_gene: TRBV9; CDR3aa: CASSVELVNEQFF; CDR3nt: TGTGCCAGCAGCGTAGAACTAGTCAATGAGCAGTTCTTC
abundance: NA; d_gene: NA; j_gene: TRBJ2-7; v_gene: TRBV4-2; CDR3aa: CASSQRGQGSSYEQYF; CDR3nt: TGTGCCAGCAGCCAGAGGGGTCAGGGGAGCTCCTACGAGCAGTACTTC
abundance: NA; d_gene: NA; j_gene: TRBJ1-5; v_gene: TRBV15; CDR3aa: CATSSGPGAGSNQPQHF; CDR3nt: TGTGCCACCAGCAGTGGCCCTGGGGCCGGGAGCAATCAGCCCCAGCATTTT
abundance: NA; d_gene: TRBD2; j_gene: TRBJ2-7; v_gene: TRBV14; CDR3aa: CASSSGLLEQYF; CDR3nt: TGTGCCAGCAGTTCGGGACTACTCGAGCAGTACTTC
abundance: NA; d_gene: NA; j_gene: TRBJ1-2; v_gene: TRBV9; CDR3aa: CASSVGFGSRSNYGYTF; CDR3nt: TGTGCCAGCAGCGTAGGGTTTGGCAGTCGTTCTAACTATGGCTACACCTTC
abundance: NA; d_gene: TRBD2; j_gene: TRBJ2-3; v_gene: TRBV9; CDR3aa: CASSVSSGGANTQYF; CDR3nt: TGTGCCAGCAGCGTTAGTAGCGGGGGGGCAAATACGCAGTATTTT
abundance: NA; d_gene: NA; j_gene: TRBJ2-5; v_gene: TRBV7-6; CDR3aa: CASSLGSGQETQYF; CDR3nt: TGTGCCAGCAGCTTAGGTAGCGGTCAAGAGACCCAGTACTTC
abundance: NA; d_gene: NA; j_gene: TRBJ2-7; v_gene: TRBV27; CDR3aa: CASSSWDNLYEQYF; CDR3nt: TGTGCCAGCAGTTCGTGGGACAACCTCTACGAGCAGTACTTC
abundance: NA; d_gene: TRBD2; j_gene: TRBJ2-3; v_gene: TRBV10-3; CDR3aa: CAISDLGGRVGTQYF; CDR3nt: TGTGCCATCAGTGACCTTGGCGGGAGGGTGGGTACGCAGTATTTT
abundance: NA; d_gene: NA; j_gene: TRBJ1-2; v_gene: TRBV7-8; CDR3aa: CASSLEVSLGSGYTF; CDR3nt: TGTGCCAGCAGCTTAGAGGTCTCCTTGGGTAGCGGCTACACCTTC
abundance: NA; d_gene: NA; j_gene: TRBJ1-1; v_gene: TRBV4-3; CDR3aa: CASSQGRGGLTEAFF; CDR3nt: TGCGCCAGCAGCCAAGGACGGGGGGGTCTCACTGAAGCTTTCTTT
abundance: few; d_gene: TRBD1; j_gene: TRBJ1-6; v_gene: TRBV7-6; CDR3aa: CASSLQGQGNSPLHF; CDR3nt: TGTGCCAGCAGCTTACAGGGACAGGGTAATTCACCCCTCCACTTT
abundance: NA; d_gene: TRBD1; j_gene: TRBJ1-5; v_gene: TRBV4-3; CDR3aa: CASSQDRANQPQHF; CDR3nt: TGCGCCAGCAGCCAGGACAGGGCGAATCAGCCCCAGCATTTT
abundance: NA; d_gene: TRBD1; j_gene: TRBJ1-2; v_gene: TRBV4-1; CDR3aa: CASSQVIRGQGALGGYTF; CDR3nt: TGCGCCAGCAGCCAAGTAATTAGGGGACAGGGGGCGTTAGGTGGCTACACCTTC
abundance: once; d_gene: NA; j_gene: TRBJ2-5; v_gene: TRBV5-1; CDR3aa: CASSLSSGETQYF; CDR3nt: TGCGCCAGCAGCTTGTCTTCCGGAGAGACCCAGTACTTC
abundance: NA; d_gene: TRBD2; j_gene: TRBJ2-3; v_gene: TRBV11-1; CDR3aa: CASSRLAGGRGSTDTQYF; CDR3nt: TGTGCCAGCAGCCGACTAGCGGGAGGGAGGGGTAGCACAGATACGCAGTATTTT
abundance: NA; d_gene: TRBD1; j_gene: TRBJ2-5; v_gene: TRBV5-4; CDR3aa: CASSLTGGAGETQYF; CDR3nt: TGTGCCAGCAGCTTGACAGGGGGCGCAGGGGAGACCCAGTACTTC
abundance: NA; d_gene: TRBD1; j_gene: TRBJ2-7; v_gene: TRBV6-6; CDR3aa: CASSYKGQDYEQYF; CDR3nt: TGTGCCAGCAGTTACAAAGGACAGGACTACGAGCAGTACTTC
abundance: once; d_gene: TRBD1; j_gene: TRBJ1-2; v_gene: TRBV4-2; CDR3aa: CASSQESTGGSYGYTF; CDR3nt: TGTGCCAGCAGCCAAGAATCGACAGGGGGGAGCTATGGCTACACCTTC
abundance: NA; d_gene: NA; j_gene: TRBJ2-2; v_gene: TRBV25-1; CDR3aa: CASSEQGSNTGELFF; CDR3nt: TGTGCCAGCAGTGAACAGGGGTCGAACACCGGGGAGCTGTTTTTT
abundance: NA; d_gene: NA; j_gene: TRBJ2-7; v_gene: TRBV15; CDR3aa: CATGTSYEQYF; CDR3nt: TGTGCCACCGGTACATCCTACGAGCAGTACTTC
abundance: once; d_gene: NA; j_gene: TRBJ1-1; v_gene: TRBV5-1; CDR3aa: CASSLAGVRQRAFF; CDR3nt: TGCGCCAGCAGCTTGGCAGGGGTGCGCCAGCGTGCTTTCTTT